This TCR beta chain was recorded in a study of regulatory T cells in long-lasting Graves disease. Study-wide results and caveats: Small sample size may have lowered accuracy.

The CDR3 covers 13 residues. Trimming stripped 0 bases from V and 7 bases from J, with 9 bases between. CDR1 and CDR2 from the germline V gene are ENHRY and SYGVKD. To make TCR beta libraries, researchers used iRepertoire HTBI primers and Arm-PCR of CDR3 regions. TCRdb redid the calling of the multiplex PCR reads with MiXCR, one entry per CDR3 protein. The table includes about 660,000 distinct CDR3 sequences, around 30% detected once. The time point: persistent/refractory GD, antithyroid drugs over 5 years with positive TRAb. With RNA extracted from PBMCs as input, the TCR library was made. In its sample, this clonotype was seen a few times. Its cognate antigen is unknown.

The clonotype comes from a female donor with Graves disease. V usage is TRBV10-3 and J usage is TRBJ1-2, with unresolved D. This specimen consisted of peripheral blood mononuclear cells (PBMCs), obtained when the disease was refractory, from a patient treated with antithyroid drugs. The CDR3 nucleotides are TGTGCCATCAGTGAGTCCAACAGACTTGGCTACACCTTC. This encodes CAISESNRLGYTF.